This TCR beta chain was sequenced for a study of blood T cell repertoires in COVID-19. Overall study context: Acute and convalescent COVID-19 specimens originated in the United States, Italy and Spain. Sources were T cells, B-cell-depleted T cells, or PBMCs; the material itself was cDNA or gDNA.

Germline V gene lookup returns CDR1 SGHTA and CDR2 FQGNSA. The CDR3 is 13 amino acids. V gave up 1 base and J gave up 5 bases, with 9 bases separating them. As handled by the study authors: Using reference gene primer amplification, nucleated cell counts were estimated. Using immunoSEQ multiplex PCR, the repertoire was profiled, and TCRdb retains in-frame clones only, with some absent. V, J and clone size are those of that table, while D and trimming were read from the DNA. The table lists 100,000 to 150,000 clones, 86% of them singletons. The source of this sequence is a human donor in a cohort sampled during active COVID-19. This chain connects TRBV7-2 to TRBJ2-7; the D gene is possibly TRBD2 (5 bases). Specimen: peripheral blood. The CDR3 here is CASSLVYGNEQYF. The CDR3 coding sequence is TGTGCCAGCAGCTTAGTATACGGGAACGAGCAGTACTTC.